Following are 30 T cell receptor beta chains from one sample sequenced in a study of immune evolution from preneoplasia to lung adenocarcinoma. Profiled with immunoSEQ multiplex PCR; TCRdb holds only in-frame clones, not every one. The table shows tens of thousands of clones, with 70% to 85% occurring only once. Sequenced material: FFPE invasive lung adenocarcinoma tissue. These receptors all stem from a person in their sixties with lung adenocarcinoma.

V gene TRBV6-1 combines with J gene TRBJ2-7, with D perhaps matching TRBD2 (6 bases). Trimming took off 8 bases at V and 3 bases at J, with 14 bases between the two ends. The CDR3 is 13 amino acids. The germline CDR1 and CDR2 sequences are MNHNS and SASEGT. The CDR3 DNA follows: TGTGCCAGCGACTCAGGGCGGGACTACGAGCAGTACTTC. Protein sequence: CASDSGRDYEQYF.

This clone was recorded a few times. The chain employs TRBV11-2 and TRBJ2-7; D perhaps matches TRBD2 (7 bases). CDR1 is SGHAT and CDR2 is FQNNGV in the germline V gene. V was trimmed by 0 bases and J by 3 bases, leaving 12 bases between them. The CDR3 is 15 amino acids. The CDR3 DNA sequence: TGTGCCAGCAGCTTAGAGGGAGGGGGGGTCTACGAGCAGTACTTC. Translation: CASSLEGGGVYEQYF.

The chain has TRBV5-4 and TRBJ2-1; 15 nucleotides align to TRBD2. CDR3 length: 17 amino acids. Germline loops: CDR1 SGHNT, CDR2 YYREEE (reference sequence). V lost 4 bases and J lost 8; bases outside the gene matches: 10. The CDR3, as DNA: TGTGCCAGCAGCCGAAGGACTAGCGGGAGGGCCAAGCATGAGCAGTTCTTC. This codes for CASSRRTSGRAKHEQFF.

CDR3 in DNA: TGTGCCAGCAGCGTAGGGGCTAGCGGGAGTTACGAGCAGTACTTC. Its protein is CASSVGASGSYEQYF. The chain uses TRBV9 and TRBJ2-7; 10 bases match TRBD2. In germline, CDR1 is SGDLS, CDR2 YYNGEE. V lost 0 bases and J lost 4; bases outside the gene matches: 4. The CDR3 is made up of 15 amino acids.

The chain recombines TRBV27 with TRBJ2-5; 11 bases align to TRBD2. The germline gives CDR1 MNHEY, CDR2 SMNVEV (reference sequence). V lost 6 bases to trimming and J lost 1 base; unmatched junction nucleotides: 1. This CDR3 comprises 14 residues. The DNA for the CDR3 is TGTGCCAGCAGCGGACTAGCGGGCCAAGAGACCCAGTACTTC. This codes for CASSGLAGQETQYF.

The chain has TRBV27 and TRBJ2-2; 12 bases match TRBD1. Germline V gene lookup returns CDR1 MNHEY and CDR2 SMNVEV (reference sequence). CDR3 size: 20 residues. With 3 bases clipped from V and 0 bases from J, the junction kept 11 bases outside the gene matches. The CDR3 region has the DNA TGTGCCAGCAGTTTCCGCCTTCCGGGACAGGGGGCTTCGAACACCGGGGAGCTGTTTTTT. It specifies CASSFRLPGQGASNTGELFF.

This sequence joins TRBV19 and TRBJ1-5; D perhaps matches TRBD1 (5 bases). V was cut by 6 bases and J by 4 bases, with 19 bases left in between. The V gene's germline CDR1 is LNHDA and CDR2 SQIVND (reference sequence). The CDR3 spans 16 residues. CDR3: CASSPPRTRANQPQHF. For the CDR3, the DNA is TGTGCCAGTAGCCCGCCTCGTACCAGGGCGAATCAGCCCCAGCATTTT.

The genes are TRBV28 and TRBJ2-1; D gene unclear. From germline, CDR1 is MDHEN and CDR2 SYDVKM. Between the trimmed V and J ends, which lost 6 bases and 14 bases, there was a span of 14 bases. This CDR3 comprises 11 residues. As DNA, the CDR3 is TGTGCCAGCAGAGGGCCCTCACGGGAGTTCTTC. Its protein is CASRGPSREFF.

This rearrangement joins TRBV2 to TRBJ2-5; tentatively, D is TRBD2 (6 bases). Trimming left V 0 bases short and J 1 base short, with 9 bases between. This CDR3 is built from 15 residues. The germline V gene encodes CDR1 SNHLY and CDR2 FYNNEI. CDR3 DNA sequence: TGTGCCAGCAGTGAAGCGCGGGGCCGCCAAGAGACCCAGTACTTC. Protein sequence: CASSEARGRQETQYF.

This clone appeared once. V and J are TRBV5-1 and TRBJ2-3, with 9 bases identical to TRBD1. Germline CDR1 SGHRS, CDR2 YFSETQ. Trimming at V came to 4 bases and at J to 3 bases, leaving 6 bases not matched to a gene. There are 15 residues in the CDR3. CDR3 amino acids: CASSLGGQGTDTQYF. Here the CDR3 DNA reads TGCGCCAGCAGCCTAGGGGGACAGGGAACAGATACGCAGTATTTT. The full variable domain, in which reference TRBV5-1 and TRBJ2-3 provide the parts outside the CDR3, is KAGVTQTPRYLIKTRGQQVTLSCSPISGHRSVSWYQQTPGQGLQFLFEYFSETQRNKGNFPGRFSGRQFSNSRSEMNVSTLELGDSALYLCASSLGGQGTDTQYFGPGTRLTVL.

The chain uses TRBV4-2 and TRBJ1-2; 8 bases are a match to TRBD1. V shed 3 bases, J shed 7 bases, and the junction held 10 bases outside the gene matches. The CDR3 totals 15 residues. In germline, CDR1 is LGHNA, CDR2 YNFKEQ. This CDR3 is CASSQTIRDRFGYTF. The CDR3 bases are TGTGCCAGCAGCCAGACCATCAGGGACAGGTTTGGCTACACCTTC.

This sequence joins TRBV29-1 and TRBJ1-1; D unclear. Germline CDR1 reads SQVTM; CDR2 reads ANQGSEA. The V end was cut by 7 bases, the J end by 1 base, with 13 bases between. CDR3 length: 13 residues. DNA of the CDR3: TGCAGCGCGCGTCCAGATCCGAACACTGAAGCTTTCTTT. Residues: CSARPDPNTEAFF.

The chain joins TRBV7-8 to TRBJ2-7; 7 bases match TRBD2. Germline trimming cut 0 bases from V and 3 bases from J; bases unmatched to any gene: 2. CDR1 SGHVS and CDR2 FQNEAQ come from the germline V gene. The CDR3 length is 14 residues. DNA of the CDR3: TGTGCCAGCAGCTTAGCGGGAGGGCTCTACGAGCAGTACTTC. It yields the protein CASSLAGGLYEQYF.

This clone has a handful of counts. The V and J genes are TRBV19 and TRBJ2-1, with D perhaps TRBD2 (6 bases). Germline CDR1 and CDR2: LNHDA and SQIVND (reference sequence). This CDR3 region has 15 residues. The ends were cut back, 9 bases at V and 8 bases at J, with 23 bases in the middle. The CDR3 sequence: CASLSPGLGSHEQFF. The CDR3 nucleotides are TGTGCCAGCCTTTCACCGGGACTTGGGAGTCATGAGCAGTTCTTC. Combining the CDR3 with reference TRBV19 and TRBJ2-1 gives the whole variable domain DGGITQSPKYLFRKEGQNVTLSCEQNLNHDAMYWYRQDPGQGLRLIYYSQIVNDFQKGDIAEGYSVSREKKESFPLTVTSAQKNPTAFYLCASLSPGLGSHEQFFGPGTRLTVL.

The chain is built from TRBV7-9 and TRBJ2-7; TRBD1 matches at 7 bases. V lost 3 bases, J lost 6 bases, and 8 bases stayed unmatched. Germline-derived CDR1 and CDR2 are SEHNR and FQNEAQ (reference sequence). This CDR3 is 14 amino acids long. The CDR3 protein is CASSFTGVFGEQYF. Written as DNA, the CDR3 is TGTGCCAGCAGCTTTACAGGGGTATTCGGCGAGCAGTACTTC.

J is TRBJ2-4 and V is TRBV28; 8 positions match TRBD1. The CDR3 has 15 amino acids. Germline V CDR1 and CDR2: MDHEN, SYDVKM. V was clipped by 1 base and J by 5 bases; unmatched bases: 4. The CDR3 DNA is TGTGCCAGCAGTTTATTCGACAGGGGTCAAAACATTCAGTACTTC. This encodes CASSLFDRGQNIQYF. Filled out from reference TRBV28 and TRBJ2-4, the complete variable domain reads DVKVTQSSRYLVKRTGEKVFLECVQDMDHENMFWYRQDPGLGLRLIYFSYDVKMKEKGDIPEGYSVSREKKERFSLILESASTNQTSMYLCASSLFDRGQNIQYFGAGTRLSVL.

The rearrangement uses TRBV11-3 and TRBJ2-3; 14 nucleotides agree with TRBD2. Germline CDR1 and CDR2: SGHNT and YENEEA. CDR3 length: 18 residues. J was trimmed by 3 bases and V by 5 bases; bases with no gene match: 10. The chain's CDR3 is CASSPRGLAGEMTDTQYF. The CDR3 nucleotides are TGTGCCAGCAGCCCCCGGGGACTAGCGGGAGAGATGACAGATACGCAGTATTTT.

This chain joins TRBV11-2 and TRBJ2-7; the D gene is possibly TRBD1 (7 bases). Trimming removed 5 bases from V and 9 bases from J, with 14 bases in between. Germline lookup yields CDR1 SGHAT and CDR2 FQNNGV. CDR3 length equals 12 residues. The CDR3 DNA reads as TGTGCCAGCAGCCCAGGGGGGACTCTGCAGTACTTC. Residues: CASSPGGTLQYF.

V gene TRBV7-9 combines with J gene TRBJ2-1; no firm D call. V shed 5 bases and J shed 3 bases, with 14 bases lying between them. The CDR3 runs to 15 residues. Germline-derived CDR1 and CDR2 are SEHNR and FQNEAQ (reference sequence). In DNA form, the CDR3 reads TGTGCCAGCAGCCTCCGCTCGGCAGGCTACAATGAGCAGTTCTTC. Translation gives CASSLRSAGYNEQFF.

This rearrangement joins TRBV6-1 to TRBJ2-7, with TRBD1 identical over 8 bases. The CDR3 length is 15 residues. V gave up 8 bases and J gave up 1 base; unmatched junction bases: 10. From germline, CDR1 is MNHNS and CDR2 SASEGT. Here the CDR3 reads CASEQGAKRSYEQYF. The CDR3 nucleotides read TGTGCCAGCGAGCAGGGGGCAAAAAGATCCTACGAGCAGTACTTC.

This clone was seen only once. The chain is built from TRBV29-1 and TRBJ2-1, with TRBD2 matching 14 bases. This CDR3 region has 17 residues. With V trimmed by 4 bases and J by 1 base, 6 bases remained unmatched. Germline assignment: CDR1 SQVTM and CDR2 ANQGSEA. The CDR3 loop is CSVAGTSGRSSYNEQFF. The CDR3 DNA is TGCAGCGTTGCCGGGACTAGCGGGAGAAGTTCCTACAATGAGCAGTTCTTC.

The rearrangement uses TRBV6-5 and TRBJ2-5; possibly TRBD2 for D (5 bases). V was cut by 7 bases and J by 1 base, with 10 bases left in between. This CDR3 region has 13 residues. Germline CDR1 reads MNHEY; CDR2 reads SVGAGI. CDR3 amino acids: CASIPSGQETQYF. The CDR3 DNA sequence: TGTGCCAGCATCCCCAGCGGCCAAGAGACCCAGTACTTC.

V usage is TRBV5-6 and J usage is TRBJ2-2; D gene unclear. Germline CDR1 SGHDT, CDR2 YYEEEE. CDR3 length: 14 residues. Trimming took off 4 bases at V and 0 bases at J, with 7 bases between the two ends. In nucleotides, the CDR3 is TGTGCCAGCAGCCGAGACACGAACACCGGGGAGCTGTTTTTT. Its protein is CASSRDTNTGELFF.

This chain joins TRBV19 and TRBJ1-1; D might be TRBD1 (5 bases). From germline, CDR1 is LNHDA and CDR2 SQIVND (reference sequence). Trimming pared 4 bases from V and 3 bases from J, leaving 9 bases between. The CDR3 has 13 residues. This CDR3 is CASSRGSHTEAFF. The CDR3 DNA reads as TGTGCCAGTAGTAGGGGCAGCCACACTGAAGCTTTCTTT.

The V gene is TRBV18, the J gene TRBJ2-1; TRBD1 is a possible D gene (6 bases). Per the germline V gene, CDR1 is KGHSH and CDR2 is LQKENI. The CDR3 covers 11 residues. This chain's CDR3 is CAGRAGDEQFF. DNA of the CDR3: TGTGCGGGAAGGGCAGGGGATGAGCAGTTCTTC.

The chain couples TRBV7-3 to TRBJ2-3; D is uncertain. Germline-derived CDR1 and CDR2 are SGHTA and FQGTGA. The CDR3 totals 18 residues. Trimming took 2 bases from V and 0 from J, leaving 18 bases between them. CDR3 loop: CASSLLFEGPLSTDTQYF. CDR3 DNA sequence: TGTGCCAGCAGCTTACTGTTTGAAGGCCCTCTTAGCACAGATACGCAGTATTTT.

The rearrangement links TRBV28 to TRBJ2-6; 7 bases agree with TRBD1. After removal of 7 bases from V and 0 bases from J, the junction contained 9 bases not matched to a gene. The CDR3 extends over 17 amino acids. Per the germline V gene, CDR1 is MDHEN and CDR2 is SYDVKM. The CDR3 DNA is TGTGCCAGCAAGGGGGCAGGGTTTAGCTCTGGGGCCAACGTCCTGACTTTC. Residues: CASKGAGFSSGANVLTF.

This chain links TRBV30 with TRBJ2-7; 12 positions agree with TRBD1. Germline CDR1 and CDR2: GTSNPN and SVGIG (reference sequence). After removal of 3 bases from V and 6 bases from J, the junction contained 3 bases not matched to a gene. The CDR3 is 13 amino acids. In nucleotides, the CDR3 is TGTGCCTGGAGGGGACAGGGGGCTTCCGAGCAGTACTTC. As protein: CAWRGQGASEQYF.

The chain joins TRBV18 to TRBJ1-3; the D gene is possibly TRBD1 (5 bases). Trimming cost V 3 bases and J 8 bases, with 11 bases left between them. The CDR3 is 13 amino acids. Per the germline V gene, CDR1 is KGHSH and CDR2 is LQKENI. The CDR3 DNA reads TGTGCCAGCTCACCGGGACGGGTAGACACCATATATTTT. This codes for CASSPGRVDTIYF.

The V gene is TRBV28, the J gene TRBJ1-4, with unresolved D. The germline V gene has CDR1 MDHEN and CDR2 SYDVKM. The CDR3 extends over 12 amino acids. The V and J ends lost 5 bases and 5 bases respectively, with 6 bases between them. The CDR3 sequence is CASSPPNEKLFF. CDR3 in DNA: TGTGCCAGCAGTCCCCCCAATGAAAAACTGTTTTTT. The full variable domain, rest sourced from reference TRBV28 and TRBJ1-4, is DVKVTQSSRYLVKRTGEKVFLECVQDMDHENMFWYRQDPGLGLRLIYFSYDVKMKEKGDIPEGYSVSREKKERFSLILESASTNQTSMYLCASSPPNEKLFFGSGTQLSVL.